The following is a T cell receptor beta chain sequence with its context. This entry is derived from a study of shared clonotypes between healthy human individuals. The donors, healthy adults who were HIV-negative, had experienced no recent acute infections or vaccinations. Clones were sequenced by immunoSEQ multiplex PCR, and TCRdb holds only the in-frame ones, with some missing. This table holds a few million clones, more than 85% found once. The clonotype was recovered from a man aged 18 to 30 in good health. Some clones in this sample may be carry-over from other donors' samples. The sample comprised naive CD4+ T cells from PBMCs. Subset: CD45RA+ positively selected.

This CDR3 is CASRPGQLPLYGYTF. The CDR3 DNA is TGTGCCAGCAGGCCCGGACAGCTCCCCTTATATGGCTACACCTTC. V usage is TRBV6-5 and J usage is TRBJ1-2; tentatively, D is TRBD1 (6 bases). Trimming removed 6 bases at V and 5 bases at J, with 19 bases between. The length of the CDR3 is 15 residues. Germline V gene data show CDR1 as MNHEY and CDR2 as SVGAGI.